Reported below is one T cell receptor (beta chain). What it binds is not known. Produced via immunoSEQ multiplex PCR; TCRdb's table is partial and in-frame only. The sample shows some 96,000 clones, nearly 95% of them seen only once. This specimen belongs to a study of T cell responses to AZD1222 COVID-19 vaccine. Study conclusions and caveats: The span of vaccine-associated CD4 TCRs extended across spike, with dominance at 160-218 and 743-854. Donors skewed white British and female; clonal diversity was possibly underestimated. Unmutated regions of variants are reportedly targeted by nearly half of spike-specific TCRs.

The CDR3 spans 13 residues. V shed 1 base, J shed 5 bases, and the junction held 1 base outside the gene matches. The germline CDR1 and CDR2 sequences are LGHNA and YNFKEQ. The TCR was taken from an adult in good health. Specimen: peripheral blood, collected on day 0 of AZD1222 vaccination. This chain links TRBV4-2 with TRBJ2-5; the match to TRBD1 covers 7 bases. The CDR3 loop reads CASSQGGQETQYF. The CDR3, as DNA: TGTGCCAGCAGCCAAGGGGGACAGGAGACCCAGTACTTC.